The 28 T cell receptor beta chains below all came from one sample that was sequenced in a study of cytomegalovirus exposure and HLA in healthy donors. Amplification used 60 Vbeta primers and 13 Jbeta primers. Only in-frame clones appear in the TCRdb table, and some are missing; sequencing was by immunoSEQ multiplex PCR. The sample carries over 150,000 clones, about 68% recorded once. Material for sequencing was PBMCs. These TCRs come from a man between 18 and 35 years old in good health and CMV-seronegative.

This CDR3 reads CASSVSSGITGELFF. Written as DNA, the CDR3 is TGTGCCAGCAGCGTGAGTAGCGGGATCACCGGGGAGCTGTTTTTT. The genes are TRBV9 and TRBJ2-2, with 8 nucleotides matching TRBD2. The V gene's germline CDR1 is SGDLS and CDR2 YYNGEE. This CDR3 is 15 amino acids long. J gave up 4 bases and V 2 bases, and 4 bases lay outside the gene matches. Variable domain in full (rest from reference TRBV9 and TRBJ2-2): DSGVTQTPKHLITATGQRVTLRCSPRSGDLSVYWYQQSLDQGLQFLIQYYNGEERAKGNILERFSAQQFPDLHSELNLSSLELGDSALYFCASSVSSGITGELFFGEGSRLTVL.

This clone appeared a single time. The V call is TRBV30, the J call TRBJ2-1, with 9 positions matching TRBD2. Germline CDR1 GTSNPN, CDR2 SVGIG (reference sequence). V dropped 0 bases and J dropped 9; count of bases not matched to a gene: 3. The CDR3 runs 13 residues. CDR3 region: CAWSVIAGAEQFF. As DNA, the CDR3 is TGTGCCTGGAGTGTAATAGCGGGAGCTGAGCAGTTCTTC.

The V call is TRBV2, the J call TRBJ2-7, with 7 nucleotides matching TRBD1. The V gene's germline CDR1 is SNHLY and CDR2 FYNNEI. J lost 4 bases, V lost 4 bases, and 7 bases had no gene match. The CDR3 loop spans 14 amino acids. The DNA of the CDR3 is TGTGCCAGCAGTGGTCAAGGGGGCCGGTACGAGCAGTACTTC. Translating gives CASSGQGGRYEQYF.

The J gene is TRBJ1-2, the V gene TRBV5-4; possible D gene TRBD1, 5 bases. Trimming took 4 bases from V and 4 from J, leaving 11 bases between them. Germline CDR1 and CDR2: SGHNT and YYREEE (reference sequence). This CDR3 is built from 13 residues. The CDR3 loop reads CASSDGAPYGYTF. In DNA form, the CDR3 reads TGTGCCAGCAGCGATGGGGCTCCCTATGGCTACACCTTC.

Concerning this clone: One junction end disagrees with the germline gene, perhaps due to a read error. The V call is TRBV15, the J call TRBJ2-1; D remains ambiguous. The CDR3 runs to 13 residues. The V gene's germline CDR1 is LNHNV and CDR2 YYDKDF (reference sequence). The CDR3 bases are TGTGCCACCAGCAGAGATTACTATGAGTCGGCGGTCTTC. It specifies CATSRDYYESAVF.

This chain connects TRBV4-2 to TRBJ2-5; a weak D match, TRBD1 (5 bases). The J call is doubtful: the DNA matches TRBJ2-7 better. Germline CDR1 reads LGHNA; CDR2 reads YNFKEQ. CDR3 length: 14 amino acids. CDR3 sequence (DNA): TGTGCCAGCAGCCAGCAAGGACACTCCTACGAGCAGTACTTC. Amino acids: CASSQQGHSYEQYF.

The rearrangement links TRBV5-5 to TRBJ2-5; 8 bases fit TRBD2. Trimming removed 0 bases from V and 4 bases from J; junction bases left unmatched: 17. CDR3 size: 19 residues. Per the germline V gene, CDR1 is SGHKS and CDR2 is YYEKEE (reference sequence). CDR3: CASSLGGSSGSGFLETQYF. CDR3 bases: TGTGCCAGCAGCTTGGGGGGCTCGAGCGGGAGTGGATTTTTAGAGACCCAGTACTTC. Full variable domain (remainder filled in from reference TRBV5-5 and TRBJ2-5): DAGVTQSPTHLIKTRGQQVTLRCSPISGHKSVSWYQQVLGQGPQFIFQYYEKEERGRGNFPDRFSARQFPNYSSELNVNALLLGDSALYLCASSLGGSSGSGFLETQYFGPGTRLLVL.

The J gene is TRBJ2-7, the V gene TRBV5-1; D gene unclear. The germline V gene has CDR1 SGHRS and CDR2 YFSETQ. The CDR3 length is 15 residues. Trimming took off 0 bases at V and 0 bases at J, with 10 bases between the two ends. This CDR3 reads CASSLGQRSSYEQYF. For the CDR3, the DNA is TGCGCCAGCAGCTTGGGCCAAAGGAGCTCCTACGAGCAGTACTTC.

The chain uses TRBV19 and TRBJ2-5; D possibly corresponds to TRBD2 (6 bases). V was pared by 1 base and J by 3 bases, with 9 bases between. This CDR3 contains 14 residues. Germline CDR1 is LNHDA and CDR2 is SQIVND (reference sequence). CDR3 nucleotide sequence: TGTGCCAGTAGTATAGTCGGAGGGGAAGAGACCCAGTACTTC. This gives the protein CASSIVGGEETQYF.

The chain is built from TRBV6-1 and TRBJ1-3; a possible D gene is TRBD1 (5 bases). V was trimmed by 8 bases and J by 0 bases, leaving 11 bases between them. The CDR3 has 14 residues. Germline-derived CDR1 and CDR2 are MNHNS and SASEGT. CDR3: CASGPRDSGNTIYF. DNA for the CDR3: TGTGCCAGCGGTCCCAGGGACTCTGGAAACACCATATATTTT.

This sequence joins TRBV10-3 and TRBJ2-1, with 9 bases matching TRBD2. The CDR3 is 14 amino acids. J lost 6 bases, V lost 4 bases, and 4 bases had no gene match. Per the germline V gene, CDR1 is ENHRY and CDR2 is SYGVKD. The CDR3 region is CAISGLAGTNEQFF. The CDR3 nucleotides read TGTGCCATCAGTGGCCTAGCGGGGACCAATGAGCAGTTCTTC.

The CDR3 is CASLGTSGMSGELFF. The CDR3, as DNA: TGTGCCAGCTTAGGGACTAGCGGGATGTCCGGGGAGCTGTTTTTT. The V and J genes are TRBV27 and TRBJ2-2; 13 nucleotides match TRBD2. The CDR3 loop spans 15 amino acids. Germline loops: CDR1 MNHEY, CDR2 SMNVEV (reference sequence). V dropped 8 bases and J dropped 6; count of bases not matched to a gene: 6.

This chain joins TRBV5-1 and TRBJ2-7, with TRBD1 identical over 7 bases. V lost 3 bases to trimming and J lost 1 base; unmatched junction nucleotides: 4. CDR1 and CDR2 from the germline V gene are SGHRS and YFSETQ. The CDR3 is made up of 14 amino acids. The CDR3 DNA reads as TGCGCCAGCAGCTCGTGGGACAGTTCCTACGAGCAGTACTTC. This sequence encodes CASSSWDSSYEQYF.

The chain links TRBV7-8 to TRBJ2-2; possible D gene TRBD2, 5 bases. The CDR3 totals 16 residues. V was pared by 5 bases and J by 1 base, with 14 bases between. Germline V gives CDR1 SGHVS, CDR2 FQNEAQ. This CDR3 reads CASSLAPAGNTGELFF. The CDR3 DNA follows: TGTGCCAGCAGCCTTGCCCCTGCGGGGAACACCGGGGAGCTGTTTTTT.

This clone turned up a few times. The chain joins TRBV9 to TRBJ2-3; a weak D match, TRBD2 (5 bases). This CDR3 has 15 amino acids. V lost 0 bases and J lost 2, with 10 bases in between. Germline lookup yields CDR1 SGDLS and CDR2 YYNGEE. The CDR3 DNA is TGTGCCAGCAGCGTAGACGACTATTCCACAGATACGCAGTATTTT. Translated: CASSVDDYSTDTQYF.

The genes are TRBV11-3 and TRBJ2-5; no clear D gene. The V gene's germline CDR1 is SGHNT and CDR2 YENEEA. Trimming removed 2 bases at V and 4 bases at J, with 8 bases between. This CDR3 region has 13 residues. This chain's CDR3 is CASSLNSLETQYF. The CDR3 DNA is TGTGCCAGCAGCTTAAACAGCCTAGAGACCCAGTACTTC.

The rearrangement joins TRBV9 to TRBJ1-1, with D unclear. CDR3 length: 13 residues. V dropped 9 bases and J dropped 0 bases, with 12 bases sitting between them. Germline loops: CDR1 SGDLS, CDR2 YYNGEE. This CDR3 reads CATAPFMNTEAFF. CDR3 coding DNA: TGTGCCACCGCGCCGTTTATGAACACTGAAGCTTTCTTT.

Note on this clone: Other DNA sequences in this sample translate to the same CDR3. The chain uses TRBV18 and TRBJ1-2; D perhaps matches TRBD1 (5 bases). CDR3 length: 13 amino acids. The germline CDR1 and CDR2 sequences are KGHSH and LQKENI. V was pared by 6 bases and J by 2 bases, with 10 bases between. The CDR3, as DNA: TGTGCCAGCTCGCCCGACAGAAACTATGGCTACACCTTC. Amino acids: CASSPDRNYGYTF.

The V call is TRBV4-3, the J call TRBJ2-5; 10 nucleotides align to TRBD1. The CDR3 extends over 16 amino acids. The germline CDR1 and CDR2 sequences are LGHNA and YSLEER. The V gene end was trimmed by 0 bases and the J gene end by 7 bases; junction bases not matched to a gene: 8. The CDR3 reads CASSQDAWDRGGTQYF. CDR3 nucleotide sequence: TGCGCCAGCAGCCAAGACGCCTGGGACAGGGGTGGGACCCAGTACTTC.

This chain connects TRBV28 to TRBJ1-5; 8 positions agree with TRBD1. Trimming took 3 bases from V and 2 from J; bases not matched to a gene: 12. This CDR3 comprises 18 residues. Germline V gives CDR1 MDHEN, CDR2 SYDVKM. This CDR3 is CASSFDRTGGRGNQPQHF. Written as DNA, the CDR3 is TGTGCCAGCAGTTTTGATCGTACAGGGGGTCGAGGCAATCAGCCCCAGCATTTT.

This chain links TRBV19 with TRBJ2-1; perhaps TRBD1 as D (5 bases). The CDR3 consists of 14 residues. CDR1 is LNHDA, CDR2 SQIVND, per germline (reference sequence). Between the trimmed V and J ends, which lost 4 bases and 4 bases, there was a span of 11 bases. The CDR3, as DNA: TGTGCCAGTAGTACAGGGTTCAATTACAATGAGCAGTTCTTC. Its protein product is CASSTGFNYNEQFF.

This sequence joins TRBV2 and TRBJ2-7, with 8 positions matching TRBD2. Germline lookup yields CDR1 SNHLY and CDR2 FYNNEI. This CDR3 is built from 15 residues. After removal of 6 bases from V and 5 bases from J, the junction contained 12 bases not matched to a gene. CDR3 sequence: CASRGSGGPRNEQYF. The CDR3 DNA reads TGTGCCAGCAGGGGTTCGGGGGGGCCCCGAAACGAGCAGTACTTC.

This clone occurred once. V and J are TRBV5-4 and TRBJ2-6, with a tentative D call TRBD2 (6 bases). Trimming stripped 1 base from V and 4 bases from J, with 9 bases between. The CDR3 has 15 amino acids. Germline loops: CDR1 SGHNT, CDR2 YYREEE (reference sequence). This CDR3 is CASSLTEGGANVLTF. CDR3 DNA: TGTGCCAGCAGCTTGACGGAGGGAGGGGCCAACGTCCTGACTTTC.

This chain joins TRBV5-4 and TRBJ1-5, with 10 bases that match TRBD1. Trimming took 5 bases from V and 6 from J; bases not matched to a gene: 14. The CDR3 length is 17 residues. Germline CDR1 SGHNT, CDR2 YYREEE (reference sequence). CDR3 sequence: CASSPLGDRGIGQPQHF. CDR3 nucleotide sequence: TGTGCCAGCAGTCCGTTGGGGGACAGGGGAATAGGTCAGCCCCAGCATTTT.

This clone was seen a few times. CDR3 sequence reads: CASSGQAQETQYF. In nucleotides, the CDR3 is TGTGCCAGCAGCGGGCAGGCCCAAGAGACCCAGTACTTC. J is TRBJ2-5 and V is TRBV9; D remains unclear. V was shortened by 3 bases and J by 1 base, with 7 bases between the two germline ends. The length of the CDR3 is 13 residues. The germline CDR1 and CDR2 sequences are SGDLS and YYNGEE. Variable domain in full (rest from reference TRBV9 and TRBJ2-5): DSGVTQTPKHLITATGQRVTLRCSPRSGDLSVYWYQQSLDQGLQFLIQYYNGEERAKGNILERFSAQQFPDLHSELNLSSLELGDSALYFCASSGQAQETQYFGPGTRLLVL.

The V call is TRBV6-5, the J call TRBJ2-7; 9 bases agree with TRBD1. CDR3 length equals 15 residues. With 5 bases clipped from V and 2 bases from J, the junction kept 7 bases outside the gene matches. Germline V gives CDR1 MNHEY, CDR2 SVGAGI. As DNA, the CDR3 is TGTGCCAGCAGTACCCGGGACAGGGACCCCTACGAGCAGTACTTC. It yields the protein CASSTRDRDPYEQYF.

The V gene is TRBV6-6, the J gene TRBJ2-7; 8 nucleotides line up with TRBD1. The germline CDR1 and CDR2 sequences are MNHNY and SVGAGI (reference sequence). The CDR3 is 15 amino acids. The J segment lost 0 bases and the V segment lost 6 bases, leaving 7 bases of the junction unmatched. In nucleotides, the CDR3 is TGTGCCAGCAGCCCCCGGGACAGGAGCTCCTACGAGCAGTACTTC. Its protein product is CASSPRDRSSYEQYF.

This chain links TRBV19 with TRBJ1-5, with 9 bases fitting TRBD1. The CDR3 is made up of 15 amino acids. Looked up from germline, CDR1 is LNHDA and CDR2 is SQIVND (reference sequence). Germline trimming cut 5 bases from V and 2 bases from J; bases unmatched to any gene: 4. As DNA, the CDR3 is TGTGCCAGTAGTTCCACAGGGGGCGGCAATCAGCCCCAGCATTTT. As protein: CASSSTGGGNQPQHF.